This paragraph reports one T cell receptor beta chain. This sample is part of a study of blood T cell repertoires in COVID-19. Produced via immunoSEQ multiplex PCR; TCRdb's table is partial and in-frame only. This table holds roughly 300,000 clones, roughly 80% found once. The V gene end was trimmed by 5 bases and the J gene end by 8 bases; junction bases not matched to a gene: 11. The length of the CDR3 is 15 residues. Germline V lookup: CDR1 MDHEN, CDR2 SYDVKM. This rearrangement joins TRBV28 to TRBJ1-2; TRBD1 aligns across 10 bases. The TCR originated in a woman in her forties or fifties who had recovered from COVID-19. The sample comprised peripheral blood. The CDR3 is CASSPPTGQGRGYTF. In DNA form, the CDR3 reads TGTGCCAGCAGTCCCCCAACGGGACAGGGGCGAGGCTACACCTTC.